This TCR beta chain was found in a study of cytomegalovirus exposure and HLA in healthy donors. Turning to the study itself: An early release of data contained roughly 90 million unique TCRs, which came from HLA-typed donors. Overall study findings and caveats: Productive status was seen about 90% or about 30% of the time for most TCR beta V segments in an earlier analysis. Per a later analysis, HLA-associated TCR beta chains showed more clonal expansion than other, equally common TCR beta chains. A link between a missense DCLRE1C variant and TCR beta V- and J-gene trimming emerged from a later analysis.

60 Vbeta and 13 Jbeta primers were used in PCR. Sequencing used immunoSEQ multiplex PCR; TCRdb keeps in-frame clones, though not all of them. The sample carries some 130,000 clones, 80% recorded once. Regarding this clone: Its antigen remains unknown.

V shed 4 bases, J shed 6 bases, and the junction held 3 bases outside the gene matches. The CDR3 covers 12 residues. The germline V gene has CDR1 GTSNPN and CDR2 SVGIG (reference sequence). The specimen was PBMCs. This clonotype was obtained from a man younger than 45 in good health and CMV-seronegative. This chain connects TRBV30 to TRBJ2-1, with 7 bases that match TRBD2. CDR3 loop: CAWTREANEQFF. The CDR3 DNA is TGTGCCTGGACCCGGGAGGCCAATGAGCAGTTCTTC.